The entry that follows covers one T cell receptor beta chain sequence. The data derive from a study of CD8 T cells in Susac syndrome. On the study more broadly: When blood was collected, patients with Susac syndrome were therapy-naive, were taking corticosteroids, or were receiving intravenous immunoglobulin alone.

TEMRA cells were FACS-enriched, with CD8+ and CD4+ T cells isolated negatively. The germline V gene encodes CDR1 SGHAT and CDR2 FQNNGV. Trimming left V 4 bases short and J 8 bases short, with 15 bases between. The CDR3 length is 14 residues. When the RNA was reverse transcribed, random hexamers were used with an input of roughly 0.45 to 1 ug. Amplification of TCR beta CDR3 was carried out by immunoSEQ multiplex PCR, which covered 54 Vbeta and 13 Jbeta segments. Using its own MiXCR run on the immunoSEQ multiplex PCR reads, TCRdb lists one record per CDR3 protein. The sample has about 240,000 distinct CDR3 sequences, almost 97% seen once.

The rearrangement links TRBV11-2 to TRBJ2-1, with D possibly TRBD1 on 6 matching bases. The sequenced material came from CD4+ T cells from PBMCs. The TCR was taken from a human donor with Susac syndrome. Written as DNA, the CDR3 is TGTGCCAGCAGCTCGGGACACCGGGATGATGAGCAGTTCTTC. This encodes CASSSGHRDDEQFF.